Here is one T cell receptor (beta chain) with its context. The entry originates in a study of blood T cell repertoires in COVID-19. Study context: COVID-19 samples, acute and convalescent, were from the United States, Italy and Spain. PBMCs, B-cell-depleted T cells, or T cells were the source of the cDNA or gDNA that made up the material.

The protocol was immunoSEQ multiplex PCR, while the TCRdb copy is restricted to in-frame clones and leaves out a portion. In the table there are roughly 120,000 clones, around 80% of which are singletons. The trim removed 5 bases at V and 8 bases at J, leaving 10 bases unmatched. The germline V gene has CDR1 SGHAT and CDR2 FQNNGV. The CDR3 consists of 15 residues. Sequenced input: peripheral blood. The rearrangement uses TRBV11-2 and TRBJ2-1; 9 bases match TRBD2. This clonotype was obtained from a man aged 70-80 years with acute or convalescent COVID-19. Written as DNA, the CDR3 is TGTGCCAGCAGCGGTTGGTCTAGCGGGATAGATGAGCAGTTCTTC. Its translation: CASSGWSSGIDEQFF.